Presented here are 12 T cell receptor beta chains from one specimen sequenced in a study of shared T cell receptors in the human thymus. TCRdb's copy holds only in-frame clones and misses some; the assay was immunoSEQ multiplex PCR. Of 630,000 or so clones listed, 80% to 90% are singletons. These data were also filed under a second study, of human thymus T cells.

Sequenced input: thymocytes. These receptor sequences come from a boy in the first two years of life with a congenital heart defect.

The chain carries TRBV2 and TRBJ2-1; maybe TRBD1 (5 bases). This CDR3 is built from 15 residues. Germline V gives CDR1 SNHLY, CDR2 FYNNEI. Trimming removed 3 bases from V and 0 bases from J, with 9 bases in between. Here the CDR3 DNA reads TGTGCCAGCAGTGACAGGGCCAGCTCCTACAATGAGCAGTTCTTC. Translating it yields CASSDRASSYNEQFF. The full variable domain, its missing parts supplied by reference TRBV2 and TRBJ2-1, is EPEVTQTPSHQVTQMGQEVILRCVPISNHLYFYWYRQILGQKVEFLVSFYNNEISEKSEIFDDQFSVERPDGSNFTLKIRSTKLEDSAMYFCASSDRASSYNEQFFGPGTRLTVL.

A single count supports this clone. This chain links TRBV7-2 with TRBJ2-5, with D unresolved. The CDR3 sequence is 14 residues long. The V gene's germline CDR1 is SGHTA and CDR2 FQGNSA. The V and J ends lost 2 bases and 4 bases respectively, with 11 bases between them. The CDR3 here is CASSLILDAETQYF. The CDR3 region has the DNA TGTGCCAGCAGCTTAATTCTAGATGCAGAGACCCAGTACTTC.

The gene calls are TRBV5-6 and TRBJ2-7; TRBD2 is a possible D gene (5 bases). The CDR3 has 15 residues. The V gene's germline CDR1 is SGHDT and CDR2 YYEEEE. V was pared by 6 bases and J by 0 bases, with 16 bases between. CDR3 DNA: TGTGCCAGCAACGATGGGAGATTCACCTCCTACGAGCAGTACTTC. Protein product: CASNDGRFTSYEQYF. Supplemented by reference TRBV5-6 and TRBJ2-7, the full variable domain reads DAGVTQSPTHLIKTRGQQVTLRCSPKSGHDTVSWYQQALGQGPQFIFQYYEEEERQRGNFPDRFSGHQFPNYSSELNVNALLLGDSALYLCASNDGRFTSYEQYFGPGTRLTVT.

The chain's CDR3 is CASSLRDRGRGTNTEAFF. In nucleotides, the CDR3 is TGTGCCAGCAGCCTCCGGGACAGGGGGCGCGGTACGAACACTGAAGCTTTCTTT. The V call is TRBV7-9, the J call TRBJ1-1, with 12 nucleotides matching TRBD1. The CDR3 covers 18 residues. Germline V gene lookup returns CDR1 SEHNR and CDR2 FQNEAQ (reference sequence). Trimming removed 5 bases from V and 1 base from J; junction bases left unmatched: 11.

V usage is TRBV7-2 and J usage is TRBJ2-1, with D maybe TRBD2 (6 bases). From germline, CDR1 is SGHTA and CDR2 FQGNSA. V dropped 4 bases and J dropped 5 bases, with 18 bases sitting between them. The CDR3 contains 16 residues. The CDR3 region is CASSSGWDLRDNEQFF. The CDR3, as DNA: TGTGCCAGCAGCTCCGGTTGGGACTTGCGTGACAATGAGCAGTTCTTC. Using reference TRBV7-2 and TRBJ2-1 for the parts outside the CDR3, the full variable domain is GAGVSQSPSNKVTEKGKDVELRCDPISGHTALYWYRQSLGQGLEFLIYFQGNSAPDKSGLPSDRFSAERTGGSVSTLTIQRTQQEDSAVYLCASSSGWDLRDNEQFFGPGTRLTVL.

The chain employs TRBV29-1 and TRBJ2-1; possible D gene TRBD1, 6 bases. Germline values: CDR1 SQVTM, CDR2 ANQGSEA. The CDR3 contains 16 residues. Trimming shortened V by 0 bases and J by 3 bases, and 15 bases separated the two germline ends. The DNA of the CDR3 is TGCAGCGTTGAAGATCCACAGGGTCCGAACTACAATGAGCAGTTCTTC. It specifies CSVEDPQGPNYNEQFF.

The genes are TRBV7-3 and TRBJ1-1; 12 bases map to TRBD1. Germline V gene lookup returns CDR1 SGHTA and CDR2 FQGTGA. This CDR3 is 14 amino acids long. J gave up 9 bases and V 5 bases, and 7 bases lay outside the gene matches. CDR3 protein: CASSRGTGGSKAFF. As DNA, the CDR3 is TGTGCCAGCAGCCGTGGGACAGGGGGCTCGAAAGCTTTCTTT. Using reference TRBV7-3 and TRBJ1-1 for the parts outside the CDR3, the full variable domain is GAGVSQTPSNKVTEKGKYVELRCDPISGHTALYWYRQSLGQGPEFLIYFQGTGAADDSGLPNDRFFAVRPEGSVSTLKIQRTERGDSAVYLCASSRGTGGSKAFFGQGTRLTVV.

This clone was seen more than once but under ten times. The chain joins TRBV12-5 to TRBJ1-5; 12 bases are shared with TRBD1. Unmatched junction bases numbered 10, after V lost 4 bases and J lost 6 bases. CDR3 length: 17 residues. Germline assignment: CDR1 LGHNT and CDR2 FRNRAP. CDR3 in amino acids: CASGSAGTGGGGQPQHF. The DNA of the CDR3 is TGTGCTAGTGGTTCAGCCGGGACAGGGGGCGGTGGTCAGCCCCAGCATTTT.

The chain is built from TRBV15 and TRBJ2-7, with 8 positions matching TRBD2. Unmatched junction bases numbered 14, after V lost 5 bases and J lost 2 bases. The CDR3 runs 17 residues. The germline gives CDR1 LNHNV, CDR2 YYDKDF (reference sequence). The chain's CDR3 is CATSFVGRGTRPYEQYF. The CDR3 coding sequence is TGTGCCACCAGCTTTGTGGGACGCGGGACTAGACCCTACGAGCAGTACTTC.

The gene calls are TRBV9 and TRBJ2-1; 7 bases map to TRBD1. J lost 6 bases, V lost 3 bases, and 9 bases had no gene match. Per germline, CDR1 SGDLS and CDR2 YYNGEE. The CDR3 consists of 15 residues. The CDR3 bases are TGTGCCAGCAGCGCGGACAGGAAGGAGATCAATGAGCAGTTCTTC. Residues: CASSADRKEINEQFF.

In the case of this clone: The junction shows a germline mismatch at one end, possibly a read error. The rearrangement links TRBV4-3 to TRBJ2-3, with 10 nucleotides matching TRBD2. The CDR3 has 17 residues. Germline CDR1 reads LGHNA; CDR2 reads YSLEER. DNA of the CDR3: TGCGCCAGCAGACAAGAACCTAGCGGGAGAGGGACAGATACGCAGTATTTT. Residues: CASRQEPSGRGTDTQYF.

This rearrangement joins TRBV28 to TRBJ2-2; unclear D gene. The CDR3 is 14 residues long. Per germline, CDR1 MDHEN and CDR2 SYDVKM. V was pared by 3 bases and J by 4 bases, with 9 bases between. This chain's CDR3 is CASSFPEATGELFF. In DNA, the CDR3 is TGTGCCAGCAGTTTTCCAGAGGCCACCGGGGAGCTGTTTTTT.